One sample yielded the 23 T cell receptor beta chains listed below, sequenced in a study of blood T cell repertoires in COVID-19. Only in-frame clones appear in the TCRdb table, and some are missing; sequencing was by immunoSEQ multiplex PCR. This sample has about 64,000 clones; 82% occur once, and the top ten carry over 10%. The sample consisted of peripheral blood. Receptors were obtained from a human donor in a cohort sampled during active COVID-19.

The rearrangement joins TRBV5-1 to TRBJ1-5; D is possibly TRBD1 (6 bases). Germline V gene sequence: CDR1 SGHRS, CDR2 YFSETQ. Trimming pared 4 bases from V and 2 bases from J, leaving 10 bases between. This CDR3 has 14 amino acids. The CDR3 spells CASSEGGGNQPQHF. The CDR3 DNA reads TGCGCCAGCAGCGAGGGGGGGGGCAATCAGCCCCAGCATTTT.

The J gene is TRBJ1-2, the V gene TRBV28, with 8 bases matching TRBD1. V lost 6 bases to trimming and J lost 5 bases; unmatched junction nucleotides: 8. This CDR3 spans 14 amino acids. The germline V gene has CDR1 MDHEN and CDR2 SYDVKM. CDR3 loop: CASRLQGVPYGYTF. The CDR3, as DNA: TGTGCCAGCAGGCTACAGGGGGTCCCATATGGCTACACCTTC.

V gene TRBV11-2 combines with J gene TRBJ2-3; 11 nucleotides line up with TRBD2. Germline V CDR1 and CDR2: SGHAT, FQNNGV. V shed 5 bases, J shed 2 bases, and the junction held 9 bases outside the gene matches. This CDR3 is built from 17 residues. This chain's CDR3 is CASSRISGGGTTDTQYF. The CDR3, as DNA: TGTGCCAGCAGCCGGATTAGCGGGGGGGGAACCACAGATACGCAGTATTTT.

V and J are TRBV6-5 and TRBJ2-2; D might be TRBD1 (5 bases). Germline CDR1 MNHEY, CDR2 SVGAGI. The ends were cut back, 6 bases at V and 1 base at J, with 9 bases in the middle. This CDR3 comprises 14 residues. The CDR3 sequence is CASRRTRNTGELFF. For the CDR3, the DNA is TGTGCCAGCAGGCGGACAAGGAACACCGGGGAGCTGTTTTTT.

This clone was picked up a small number of times. This chain links TRBV11-2 with TRBJ2-3; tentatively, D is TRBD2 (5 bases). This CDR3 region has 17 residues. Germline V gene lookup returns CDR1 SGHAT and CDR2 FQNNGV. Trimming removed 0 bases from V and 0 bases from J, with 13 bases in between. The CDR3 region is CASSLEGRHLSTDTQYF. The CDR3 coding sequence is TGTGCCAGCAGCTTAGAGGGGAGACACCTTAGCACAGATACGCAGTATTTT.

The chain has TRBV4-1 and TRBJ2-1, with TRBD1 identical over 7 bases. Germline CDR1 and CDR2: MGHRA and YSYEKL. V shed 1 base, J shed 8 bases, and the junction held 14 bases outside the gene matches. The CDR3 spans 17 residues. The CDR3 DNA reads TGCGCCAGCAGCCAAGGACAGGGAGATTATAAGGGGGATGAGCAGTTCTTC. Protein: CASSQGQGDYKGDEQFF.

This chain uses TRBV29-1 with TRBJ2-2; 7 bases agree with TRBD1. The germline V gene has CDR1 SQVTM and CDR2 ANQGSEA. V lost 7 bases, J lost 6 bases, and 8 bases stayed unmatched. The CDR3 is 13 residues long. CDR3 bases: TGCAGCGCACAGGGGTTGGAGGCCGGGGAGCTGTTTTTT. Protein sequence: CSAQGLEAGELFF.

This clone has just a few counts. This chain joins TRBV6-1 and TRBJ2-2; a possible D gene is TRBD2 (5 bases). Trimming shortened V by 0 bases and J by 5 bases, and 16 bases separated the two germline ends. Germline values: CDR1 MNHNS, CDR2 SASEGT. The CDR3 is made up of 17 amino acids. For the CDR3, the DNA is TGTGCCAGCAGTGAAGCCGGCGGGCCCTTGGGTACCGGGGAGCTGTTTTTT. This codes for CASSEAGGPLGTGELFF.

This clone turned up a few times. The rearrangement uses TRBV27 and TRBJ1-1; possible D gene TRBD1, 5 bases. The ends were cut back, 6 bases at V and 6 bases at J, with 11 bases in the middle. From germline, CDR1 is MNHEY and CDR2 SMNVEV (reference sequence). The CDR3 has 12 residues. CDR3 region: CASRSVGPEAFF. Written as DNA, the CDR3 is TGTGCCAGCAGATCGGTGGGGCCTGAAGCTTTCTTT.

The rearrangement links TRBV7-8 to TRBJ2-2; 7 positions match TRBD2. This CDR3 has 15 amino acids. V trimming: 0 bases; J trimming: 4 bases; junction bases outside the gene matches: 2. The V gene's germline CDR1 is SGHVS and CDR2 FQNEAQ. The CDR3 DNA is TGTGCCAGCAGCTTAGCGGGGAGGGCCACCGGGGAGCTGTTTTTT. As protein: CASSLAGRATGELFF.

The chain is built from TRBV5-4 and TRBJ2-1, with D possibly matching TRBD2 (6 bases). The CDR3 consists of 13 residues. Trimming pared 1 base from V and 7 bases from J, leaving 9 bases between. Germline CDR1 SGHNT, CDR2 YYREEE (reference sequence). In DNA, the CDR3 is TGTGCCAGCAGCTTGCGTGGAGGGAATGAGCAGTTCTTC. Protein product: CASSLRGGNEQFF. The complete variable domain, with remaining parts taken from reference TRBV5-4 and TRBJ2-1, reads ETGVTQSPTHLIKTRGQQVTLRCSSQSGHNTVSWYQQALGQGPQFIFQYYREEENGRGNFPPRFSGLQFPNYSSELNVNALELDDSALYLCASSLRGGNEQFFGPGTRLTVL.

The chain is built from TRBV28 and TRBJ1-1; D gene unclear. This CDR3 comprises 12 residues. V gave up 2 bases and J gave up 5 bases, with 6 bases separating them. Germline V gives CDR1 MDHEN, CDR2 SYDVKM. The CDR3 loop reads CASSLLLTEAFF. The CDR3 DNA is TGTGCCAGCAGTTTACTCTTGACTGAAGCTTTCTTT.

The chain carries TRBV7-2 and TRBJ1-1, with TRBD1 as a possible D gene (5 bases). Looked up from germline, CDR1 is SGHTA and CDR2 is FQGNSA. V dropped 2 bases and J dropped 5 bases, with 12 bases sitting between them. CDR3 length: 14 amino acids. The CDR3 region is CASSLQGTRTEAFF. The CDR3 nucleotides are TGTGCCAGCAGCTTACAGGGAACGAGGACTGAAGCTTTCTTT.

The chain recombines TRBV3-1 (or the pseudogene TRBV3-2) with TRBJ2-3, with 11 bases that match TRBD2. The germline gives CDR1 LGHDT, CDR2 YNNKEL (reference sequence). V dropped 0 bases and J dropped 2; count of bases not matched to a gene: 4. The CDR3 has 17 amino acids. The CDR3 sequence: CASSQETSGVNTDTQYF. Here the CDR3 DNA reads TGTGCCAGCAGCCAAGAGACTAGCGGGGTAAACACAGATACGCAGTATTTT.

This clone was recorded only once. This sequence joins TRBV19 and TRBJ2-3; 7 bases fit TRBD1. CDR1 is LNHDA and CDR2 is SQIVND in the germline V gene (reference sequence). The V gene end was trimmed by 6 bases and the J gene end by 0 bases; junction bases not matched to a gene: 6. This CDR3 is built from 15 residues. CDR3 nucleotide sequence: TGTGCCAGTAGGGAACAGGGGTTCAGCACAGATACGCAGTATTTT. Protein: CASREQGFSTDTQYF.

This clone was seen only once. The chain recombines TRBV6-5 with TRBJ1-2; TRBD1 might be the D (6 bases). V was shortened by 6 bases and J by 8 bases, with 13 bases between the two germline ends. This CDR3 is 12 amino acids long. Germline V gene lookup returns CDR1 MNHEY and CDR2 SVGAGI. As DNA, the CDR3 is TGTGCCAGCAGAAGAGTCAGGGGCGGCTACACCTTC. As protein: CASRRVRGGYTF.

Written as DNA, the CDR3 is TGTGCCAGCAGTGAAGGCGGGAGGGTTGATCAGCCCCAGCATTTT. It codes for CASSEGGRVDQPQHF. V gene TRBV6-4 combines with J gene TRBJ1-5; unclear D gene. CDR1 and CDR2 from the germline V gene are MRHNA and SNTAGT. With 3 bases removed from V and 5 bases from J, the gap between germline ends came to 14 bases. This CDR3 spans 15 amino acids.

The rearrangement joins TRBV6-5 to TRBJ2-3, with TRBD2 matching 10 bases. V trimming: 3 bases; J trimming: 5 bases; junction bases outside the gene matches: 5. The CDR3 totals 15 residues. Germline V gene data show CDR1 as MNHEY and CDR2 as SVGAGI. In DNA form, the CDR3 reads TGTGCCAGCAGTTATCAGAGCGGGGGGGTAGATACGCAGTATTTT. Translated: CASSYQSGGVDTQYF.

The rearrangement links TRBV21-1 to TRBJ2-5; TRBD1 is the table's D call, not checked against the DNA. TRBV21-1 is tagged as a pseudogene. The CDR3 spans 17 residues. The DNA for the CDR3 is TGTGCCAGCAGCAAAATCCAACACCGGGACAGAGAAGAGACCCAGTACTTC. Encoded protein: CASSKIQHRDREETQYF.

The J gene is TRBJ1-2, the V gene TRBV3-1 (or the pseudogene TRBV3-2), with D hard to call. The CDR3 covers 14 residues. Trimming took off 4 bases at V and 4 bases at J, with 13 bases between the two ends. Germline V gene data show CDR1 as LGHDT and CDR2 as YNNKEL (reference sequence). CDR3 DNA: TGTGCCAGCAGCCCCGTTGGGGAGTCCTATGGCTACACCTTC. Its translation: CASSPVGESYGYTF.

The chain has TRBV7-2 and TRBJ1-2, with a possible D match to TRBD1 (6 bases). Germline V lookup: CDR1 SGHTA, CDR2 FQGNSA. Trimming shortened V by 3 bases and J by 4 bases, and 9 bases separated the two germline ends. The CDR3 has 13 amino acids. CDR3 in amino acids: CASSLGHTYGYTF. The DNA of the CDR3 is TGTGCCAGCAGCTTGGGACACACCTATGGCTACACCTTC. Based on the CDR3 plus reference TRBV7-2 and TRBJ1-2, the full variable domain is GAGVSQSPSNKVTEKGKDVELRCDPISGHTALYWYRQSLGQGLEFLIYFQGNSAPDKSGLPSDRFSAERTGGSVSTLTIQRTQQEDSAVYLCASSLGHTYGYTFGSGTRLTVV.

The V gene is TRBV19, the J gene TRBJ2-6; the match to TRBD1 covers 7 bases. V shed 7 bases and J 0 bases; nucleotides not matched to a gene: 9. CDR1 and CDR2 (germline): LNHDA, SQIVND (reference sequence). This CDR3 region has 17 residues. This chain's CDR3 is CASKGDSQLSGANVLTF. The DNA of the CDR3 is TGTGCCAGTAAAGGGGACAGCCAACTCTCTGGGGCCAACGTCCTGACTTTC.

This clone was picked up one time. The CDR3 coding sequence is TGTGCCAGCAGCGTCCGCCGGGGGGTCTGGGAGACCCAGTACTTC. It translates to CASSVRRGVWETQYF. This rearrangement joins TRBV9 to TRBJ2-5; TRBD2 aligns across 7 bases. J was trimmed by 5 bases and V by 2 bases; bases with no gene match: 9. The CDR3 runs to 15 residues. CDR1 is SGDLS, CDR2 YYNGEE, per germline.